What follows are 19 T cell receptor beta chains derived from one specimen sequenced in a study of blood T cell repertoires in COVID-19. Assay: immunoSEQ multiplex PCR; the TCRdb copy retains only in-frame clones and omits some. The table has over 120,000 clones, 87% seen once. The sample comprised peripheral blood. Receptors were obtained from a man in his fifties who had recovered from COVID-19.

The rearrangement uses TRBV11-3 and TRBJ2-5; perhaps TRBD1 as D (6 bases). V gave up 5 bases and J gave up 2 bases, with 15 bases separating them. The CDR3 sequence is 15 residues long. Germline assignment: CDR1 SGHNT and CDR2 YENEEA. CDR3 in amino acids: CASSLTRGIQETQYF. In DNA, the CDR3 is TGTGCCAGCAGCCTAACCAGGGGCATTCAAGAGACCCAGTACTTC.

V and J are TRBV9 and TRBJ2-2, with 10 bases aligning to TRBD1. J gave up 4 bases and V 4 bases, and 7 bases lay outside the gene matches. The CDR3 is 16 residues long. Per germline, CDR1 SGDLS and CDR2 YYNGEE. The CDR3 loop reads CASSPGTGARTGELFF. The CDR3 DNA reads TGTGCCAGCAGCCCAGGGACAGGGGCTCGCACCGGGGAGCTGTTTTTT.

The V and J genes are TRBV10-1 and TRBJ2-3; 12 nucleotides align to TRBD2. The V gene end was trimmed by 0 bases and the J gene end by 6 bases; junction bases not matched to a gene: 1. From germline, CDR1 is WNHNN and CDR2 SYGVQD (reference sequence). The CDR3 runs to 15 residues. The CDR3 region is CASSESGLAGDTQYF. The CDR3 coding sequence is TGCGCCAGCAGTGAGTCAGGACTAGCGGGGGATACGCAGTATTTT.

This rearrangement joins TRBV6-2 or TRBV6-3 to TRBJ2-3; 14 positions agree with TRBD2. The CDR3 totals 16 residues. Germline-derived CDR1 and CDR2 are MNHEY and SVGEGT. The V segment lost 6 bases and the J segment 6 bases; nucleotides outside the gene matches: 8. The DNA of the CDR3 is TGTGCCAGCAGCCAGACTAGCGGGGGGGCCGGGGATACGCAGTATTTT. This gives the protein CASSQTSGGAGDTQYF.

This clone was found a few times. The rearrangement links TRBV5-1 to TRBJ1-1; 9 bases align to TRBD1. The CDR3 has 14 amino acids. Losses at the gene ends were 4 bases for V and 1 base for J; bases not matched to a gene: 2. Looked up from germline, CDR1 is SGHRS and CDR2 is YFSETQ. As DNA, the CDR3 is TGCGCCAGCAGCCCACAGGGGGCGAACACTGAAGCTTTCTTT. It is translated as CASSPQGANTEAFF.

This chain links TRBV27 with TRBJ1-1; weak D call: TRBD1 (6 bases). The CDR3 contains 14 residues. Germline V gene data show CDR1 as MNHEY and CDR2 as SMNVEV (reference sequence). Trimming took 4 bases from V and 1 from J, leaving 10 bases between them. The DNA of the CDR3 is TGTGCCAGCAGTTATGGGACACCGAACACTGAAGCTTTCTTT. Amino acid sequence: CASSYGTPNTEAFF.

This clone was detected a few times. The chain carries TRBV6-2 or TRBV6-3 and TRBJ2-3, with 8 bases that match TRBD2. The CDR3 runs to 14 residues. Germline lookup yields CDR1 MNHEY and CDR2 SVGEGT. The V gene end was trimmed by 0 bases and the J gene end by 5 bases; junction bases not matched to a gene: 1. CDR3 nucleotide sequence: TGTGCCAGCAGTTACTCGGGACTAGGAGATACGCAGTATTTT. It yields the protein CASSYSGLGDTQYF.

The rearrangement uses TRBV2 and TRBJ1-1; 10 bases agree with TRBD1. Unmatched junction bases numbered 8, after V lost 8 bases and J lost 8 bases. Germline V gives CDR1 SNHLY, CDR2 FYNNEI. The CDR3 runs 13 residues. The CDR3 loop reads CASSGTGDTEAFF. As DNA, the CDR3 is TGTGCCAGCTCCGGGACAGGGGATACCGAAGCTTTCTTT. Full variable domain (remainder filled in from reference TRBV2 and TRBJ1-1): EPEVTQTPSHQVTQMGQEVILRCVPISNHLYFYWYRQILGQKVEFLVSFYNNEISEKSEIFDDQFSVERPDGSNFTLKIRSTKLEDSAMYFCASSGTGDTEAFFGQGTRLTVV.

The chain uses TRBV7-7 and TRBJ2-2, with 9 bases identical to TRBD2. CDR1 is SSHAT, CDR2 FNYEAQ, per germline (reference sequence). The CDR3 totals 12 residues. CDR3 nucleotides: TGTGCTAGCGGGAGCAACACCGGGGAGCTGTTTTTT. Its translation is CASGSNTGELFF.

The chain employs TRBV6-2 or TRBV6-3 and TRBJ2-1; D is unresolved. V gave up 3 bases and J gave up 5 bases, with 11 bases separating them. This CDR3 contains 14 residues. Germline V gene lookup returns CDR1 MNHEY and CDR2 SVGEGT. CDR3 loop: CASSYWAAHNEQFF. CDR3 nucleotides: TGTGCCAGCAGTTATTGGGCAGCCCACAATGAGCAGTTCTTC.

The V call is TRBV18, the J call TRBJ2-7, with a possible D match to TRBD1 (6 bases). V was pared by 6 bases and J by 2 bases, with 11 bases between. Germline values: CDR1 KGHSH, CDR2 LQKENI. CDR3 length: 13 amino acids. CDR3 loop: CASSDRWTYEQYF. The CDR3 DNA follows: TGTGCCAGCTCTGACAGGTGGACCTACGAGCAGTACTTC.

This clone showed up just once. The chain joins TRBV15 to TRBJ2-1, with D perhaps matching TRBD2 (6 bases). CDR3 length: 15 amino acids. Germline loops: CDR1 LNHNV, CDR2 YYDKDF (reference sequence). V was pared by 3 bases and J by 3 bases, with 12 bases between. The DNA of the CDR3 is TGTGCCACCAGCAGGGGTTTCGGGGGCTACAATGAGCAGTTCTTC. Protein: CATSRGFGGYNEQFF.

The V and J genes are TRBV4-3 and TRBJ2-1; 10 bases are a match to TRBD2. In germline, CDR1 is LGHNA, CDR2 YSLEER. With V trimmed by 0 bases and J by 7 bases, 6 bases remained unmatched. The CDR3 totals 16 residues. The CDR3 loop is CASSQETSGAGNEQFF. The CDR3 DNA is TGCGCCAGCAGCCAAGAAACTAGCGGGGCGGGGAATGAGCAGTTCTTC.

The chain carries TRBV4-3 and TRBJ2-5; 7 bases agree with TRBD1. CDR3 length: 16 amino acids. The germline gives CDR1 LGHNA, CDR2 YSLEER. Trimming at V came to 1 base and at J to 2 bases, leaving 7 bases not matched to a gene. For the CDR3, the DNA is TGCGCCAGCAGCCAAGGGGTGGGACAGACACAAGAGACCCAGTACTTC. Its translation is CASSQGVGQTQETQYF.

The rearrangement uses TRBV7-9 and TRBJ2-2, with D perhaps matching TRBD2 (5 bases). CDR3 length: 16 residues. Germline CDR1 SEHNR, CDR2 FQNEAQ (reference sequence). V lost 0 bases and J lost 5, with 13 bases in between. The CDR3 DNA follows: TGTGCCAGCAGCTTAGCGGCCCTAGCCGGGACCGGGGAGCTGTTTTTT. Translating gives CASSLAALAGTGELFF.

This clone occurred once. The chain recombines TRBV7-3 with TRBJ2-1; D unclear. This CDR3 comprises 14 residues. V lost 5 bases and J 3 bases, leaving 11 bases between the germline ends. Germline V gene data show CDR1 as SGHTA and CDR2 as FQGTGA. In DNA form, the CDR3 reads TGTGCCAGCAGCCCACACACAGACTACAATGAGCAGTTCTTC. This codes for CASSPHTDYNEQFF.

This CDR3 is CASSTILAGELFF. The CDR3 region has the DNA TGTGCCAGCAGCACCATACTCGCCGGGGAGCTGTTTTTT. V usage is TRBV13 and J usage is TRBJ2-2; D is undetermined. Trimming took 5 bases from V and 6 from J, leaving 10 bases between them. This CDR3 is built from 13 residues. The germline V gene encodes CDR1 PRHDT and CDR2 FYEKMQ (reference sequence).

This clone was seen just once. V is TRBV6-4 and J is TRBJ1-1; D remains unclear. Germline assignment: CDR1 MRHNA and CDR2 SNTAGT. Trimming removed 0 bases from V and 7 bases from J, with 9 bases in between. The CDR3 loop spans 13 amino acids. CDR3 nucleotide sequence: TGTGCCAGCAGTGACTCGGGCCACGGTGAAGCTTTCTTT. Residues: CASSDSGHGEAFF.

V gene TRBV25-1 combines with J gene TRBJ1-6; 7 bases agree with TRBD1. With V trimmed by 6 bases and J by 6 bases, 8 bases remained unmatched. The germline V gene has CDR1 MGHDK and CDR2 SYGVNS. This CDR3 is built from 15 residues. The CDR3 DNA is TGTGCCAGCAGACCGCCGGGACAGACTAATTCACCCCTCCACTTT. This encodes CASRPPGQTNSPLHF.